This passage covers 20 T cell receptor beta chains from one sample sequenced in a study of shared clonotypes between healthy human individuals. This table comes from immunoSEQ multiplex PCR, and its TCRdb copy is limited to in-frame clones, with some not included. The sample carries about 2 million clones, 95% recorded once. Sample: naive CD4+ T cells sorted from blood. Specified subset: CD45RA+ positively selected. The receptors come from a man between 18 and 29 years old in good health.

The V call is TRBV6-5, the J call TRBJ2-7, with D unresolved. The CDR3 loop spans 11 amino acids. From germline, CDR1 is MNHEY and CDR2 SVGAGI. Trimming stripped 7 bases from V and 10 bases from J, with 14 bases between. CDR3 sequence (DNA): TGTGCCAGCACCGATTTAAGGGAACAGTACTTC. It yields the protein CASTDLREQYF.

This chain joins TRBV5-6 and TRBJ2-7; 10 bases fit TRBD2. The CDR3 is made up of 15 amino acids. CDR1 and CDR2 from the germline V gene are SGHDT and YYEEEE. J gave up 2 bases and V 1 base, and 3 bases lay outside the gene matches. For the CDR3, the DNA is TGTGCCAGCAGCTTGACTAGCGGGGCTGCCTACGAGCAGTACTTC. Translated: CASSLTSGAAYEQYF.

This clone is a singleton in its sample. V gene TRBV28 combines with J gene TRBJ2-3; a possible D gene is TRBD1 (5 bases). The CDR3 spans 16 residues. Germline CDR1 reads MDHEN; CDR2 reads SYDVKM. V was shortened by 5 bases and J by 2 bases, with 17 bases between the two germline ends. CDR3 sequence (DNA): TGTGCCAGCAGTAATCTTAGGGGTAGTCCCACAGATACGCAGTATTTT. Amino acid sequence: CASSNLRGSPTDTQYF.

The V gene is TRBV10-3, the J gene TRBJ1-4; D unclear. The CDR3 has 15 amino acids. The V and J ends lost 5 bases and 5 bases respectively, with 15 bases between them. The germline CDR1 and CDR2 sequences are ENHRY and SYGVKD. The CDR3: CAISPNGQSNEKLFF. The CDR3, as DNA: TGTGCCATCAGTCCTAATGGCCAGTCGAATGAAAAACTGTTTTTT.

The chain uses TRBV7-2 and TRBJ2-1; D unresolved. Germline CDR1 and CDR2: SGHTA and FQGNSA. Deletions cut 4 bases from V and 5 bases from J, with 6 bases between. The CDR3 has 12 amino acids. The CDR3 DNA is TGTGCCAGCAGCTCCACCCACAATGAGCAGTTCTTC. Residues: CASSSTHNEQFF.

This chain uses TRBV4-3 with TRBJ2-6, with 7 positions matching TRBD2. From germline, CDR1 is LGHNA and CDR2 YSLEER. Losses at the gene ends were 0 bases for V and 0 bases for J; bases not matched to a gene: 8. The CDR3 length is 19 residues. In DNA, the CDR3 is TGCGCCAGCAGCCAAGATAGTACTAGCGCGTACTCTGGGGCCAACGTCCTGACTTTC. Residues: CASSQDSTSAYSGANVLTF.

The chain joins TRBV2 to TRBJ1-5; 9 bases align to TRBD1. Germline lookup yields CDR1 SNHLY and CDR2 FYNNEI. This CDR3 has 13 residues. J was trimmed by 7 bases and V by 7 bases; bases with no gene match: 5. The CDR3 protein is CASTWTGEQPQHF. The CDR3 coding sequence is TGTGCCAGCACCTGGACAGGGGAGCAGCCCCAGCATTTT.

The CDR3 loop is CASSFPEPYEQYF. The CDR3 DNA sequence: TGTGCCAGCAGCTTCCCGGAGCCCTACGAGCAGTACTTC. V gene TRBV5-8 combines with J gene TRBJ2-7; D gene unclear. Germline V gene sequence: CDR1 SGHTS, CDR2 YDEGEE. This CDR3 is built from 13 residues. The V end lost 2 bases, the J end lost 2 bases, and 8 bases lay between the germline ends.

The gene calls are TRBV14 and TRBJ1-2; D gene ambiguous. The CDR3 loop spans 12 amino acids. Trimming shortened V by 1 base and J by 5 bases, and 5 bases separated the two germline ends. The V gene's germline CDR1 is SGHDN and CDR2 FVKESK. In nucleotides, the CDR3 is TGTGCCAGCAGCCAAGCAGGATATGGCTACACCTTC. Amino acids: CASSQAGYGYTF.

The J gene is TRBJ1-1, the V gene TRBV7-6; D unclear. The CDR3 contains 13 residues. Germline V gene lookup returns CDR1 SGHVS and CDR2 FNYEAQ. Trimming took 1 base from V and 1 from J, leaving 4 bases between them. The CDR3: CASSLERNTEAFF. CDR3 bases: TGTGCCAGCAGCTTAGAACGGAACACTGAAGCTTTCTTT. Full variable domain (outside the CDR3, taken from reference TRBV7-6 and TRBJ1-1): GAGVSQSPRYKVTKRGQDVALRCDPISGHVSLYWYRQALGQGPEFLTYFNYEAQQDKSGLPNDRFSAERPEGSISTLTIQRTEQRDSAMYRCASSLERNTEAFFGQGTRLTVV.

V gene TRBV7-2 combines with J gene TRBJ2-3, with 9 positions matching TRBD2. Germline V gene sequence: CDR1 SGHTA, CDR2 FQGNSA. The CDR3 is 16 amino acids. The J segment lost 2 bases and the V segment lost 5 bases, leaving 8 bases of the junction unmatched. The CDR3 coding sequence is TGTGCCAGCAGCCCATCAGCGGGGGGAAACACAGATACGCAGTATTTT. Encoded protein: CASSPSAGGNTDTQYF.

The chain employs TRBV27 and TRBJ1-1; 7 bases map to TRBD1. Trimming took 6 bases from V and 5 from J; bases not matched to a gene: 9. Germline-derived CDR1 and CDR2 are MNHEY and SMNVEV (reference sequence). The CDR3 consists of 14 residues. CDR3 in amino acids: CASRTQGFVTEAFF. The CDR3 coding sequence is TGTGCCAGCAGAACACAGGGGTTCGTGACTGAAGCTTTCTTT.

The chain is built from TRBV28 and TRBJ1-5, with TRBD1 matching 8 bases. The germline V gene has CDR1 MDHEN and CDR2 SYDVKM. The CDR3 totals 15 residues. Trimming cost V 4 bases and J 4 bases; bases outside gene matches: 6. The CDR3 DNA reads as TGTGCCAGCAGTTCTCCACAGGGGGTAAATCAGCCCCAGCATTTT. Protein: CASSSPQGVNQPQHF.

The chain is built from TRBV6-6 and TRBJ2-7; D is uncertain. Per the germline V gene, CDR1 is MNHNY and CDR2 is SVGAGI (reference sequence). Trimming shortened V by 0 bases and J by 0 bases, and 12 bases separated the two germline ends. The CDR3 totals 16 residues. DNA for the CDR3: TGTGCCAGCAGTTACTCGAGTCCACAGCACTCCTACGAGCAGTACTTC. Its protein is CASSYSSPQHSYEQYF.

The CDR3 DNA sequence: TGTGCCAGCATCAAGATGGGGAACACTGAAGCTTTCTTT. It specifies CASIKMGNTEAFF. The V gene is TRBV7-9, the J gene TRBJ1-1; D remains unclear. CDR3 size: 13 residues. From germline, CDR1 is SEHNR and CDR2 FQNEAQ (reference sequence). V gave up 7 bases and J gave up 1 base, with 10 bases separating them.

The rearrangement joins TRBV10-3 to TRBJ2-2, with TRBD1 matching 9 bases. J was trimmed by 6 bases and V by 7 bases; bases with no gene match: 12. CDR1 and CDR2 (germline): ENHRY, SYGVKD. The CDR3 has 16 amino acids. Here the CDR3 reads CAINTQGTGSPGELFF. The CDR3 DNA reads TGTGCCATCAATACTCAGGGGACAGGGTCCCCCGGGGAGCTGTTTTTT.

This clone was seen just once. CDR3 residues: CASSLYREGGTQYF. The CDR3, as DNA: TGTGCCAGCAGTCTGTACAGGGAGGGCGGGACCCAGTACTTC. The chain links TRBV27 to TRBJ2-5; weak D call: TRBD2 (7 bases). Looked up from germline, CDR1 is MNHEY and CDR2 is SMNVEV (reference sequence). Trimming removed 5 bases from V and 7 bases from J, with 17 bases in between. CDR3 length: 14 amino acids.

To note about this clone: Other DNA sequences in the same sample also yield this CDR3. The V gene is TRBV6-6, the J gene TRBJ1-1; D gene ambiguous. V dropped 2 bases and J dropped 3 bases, with 7 bases sitting between them. CDR3 length: 13 residues. CDR1 and CDR2 (germline): MNHNY, SVGAGI (reference sequence). The chain's CDR3 is CASSYRRDTEAFF. In nucleotides, the CDR3 is TGTGCCAGCAGTTACCGCCGGGACACTGAAGCTTTCTTT.

The chain links TRBV6-1 to TRBJ1-1; TRBD1 aligns across 7 bases. With 4 bases clipped from V and 2 bases from J, the junction kept 13 bases outside the gene matches. The CDR3 runs to 17 residues. In germline, CDR1 is MNHNS, CDR2 SASEGT. The CDR3 protein is CASSAPIVGQSNTEAFF. DNA of the CDR3: TGTGCCAGCAGTGCCCCGATCGTGGGACAGAGTAACACTGAAGCTTTCTTT.

This chain uses TRBV7-9 with TRBJ2-1, with D perhaps matching TRBD1 or TRBD2 (5 bases each). Germline loops: CDR1 SEHNR, CDR2 FQNEAQ (reference sequence). CDR3 size: 16 residues. V shed 5 bases and J shed 8 bases, with 22 bases lying between them. CDR3 sequence: CASSVGTLVGEDEQFF. CDR3 in DNA: TGTGCCAGCAGCGTCGGGACCCTAGTAGGCGAAGATGAGCAGTTCTTC.